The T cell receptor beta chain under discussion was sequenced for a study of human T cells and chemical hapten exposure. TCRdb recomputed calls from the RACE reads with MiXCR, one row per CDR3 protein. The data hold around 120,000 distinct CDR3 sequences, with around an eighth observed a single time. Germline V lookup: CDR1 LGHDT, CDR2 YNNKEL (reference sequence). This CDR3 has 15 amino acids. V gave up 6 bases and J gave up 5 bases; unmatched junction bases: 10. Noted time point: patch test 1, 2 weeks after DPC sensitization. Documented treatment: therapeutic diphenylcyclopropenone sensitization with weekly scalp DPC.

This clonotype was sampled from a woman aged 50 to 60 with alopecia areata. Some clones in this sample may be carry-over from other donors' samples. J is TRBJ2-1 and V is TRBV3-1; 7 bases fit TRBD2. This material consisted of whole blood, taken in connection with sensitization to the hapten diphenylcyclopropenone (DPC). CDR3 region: CASRPPGLPNNEQFF. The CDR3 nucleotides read TGTGCCAGCAGACCCCCGGGACTACCCAACAATGAGCAGTTCTTC.